The T cell receptor (beta chain) described here comes from a study of CD8 T cells in ankylosing spondylitis. TCRdb recomputed calls from the 5' RACE reads with MiXCR, one row per CDR3 protein. The data show some 290,000 distinct CDR3 sequences, with approximately 20% seen just once and around 8% held by the top ten. The CDR3 runs 12 residues. V gave up 2 bases and J gave up 14 bases; unmatched junction bases: 7. Germline assignment: CDR1 SGHTS and CDR2 YDEGEE. The table lists this clonotype with a few counts. V is TRBV5-8 and J is TRBJ2-1; 7 positions match TRBD1. The TCR sequence derives from a male donor with ankylosing spondylitis or in good health (not recorded which). The material sequenced was blood, either unsorted or a sorted T cell fraction (not recorded which). The CDR3 region has the DNA TGTGCCAGCAGCTTTAAGAGAGACAGGGAGTTCTTC. This codes for CASSFKRDREFF.